One sample yielded the 14 T cell receptor beta chains listed below, sequenced in a study of early T cells in non-severe SARS-CoV-2 infection. Each CDR3 protein is one row after TCRdb ran MiXCR on the 5' RACE reads. The sample holds 50,000 or so distinct CDR3 sequences, 5.6% seen once. Sequencing was carried out using whole blood. The receptors here all came from an adult who was a healthcare worker with PCR-confirmed SARS-CoV-2 infection or an uninfected control (not recorded which).

This clonotype was counted a few times. The gene calls are TRBV7-9 and TRBJ2-1, with D hard to call. V was cut by 4 bases and J by 10 bases, with 11 bases left in between. The CDR3 has 12 amino acids. Germline V gives CDR1 SEHNR, CDR2 FQNEAQ (reference sequence). DNA for the CDR3: TGTGCCAGCAGCTACCAGCTTCGCGAGCAGTTCTTC. Its protein product is CASSYQLREQFF.

This clonotype has ten or more counts. The rearrangement uses TRBV7-2 and TRBJ2-7; a possible D gene is TRBD2 (6 bases). Germline values: CDR1 SGHTA, CDR2 FQGNSA. V was cut by 2 bases and J by 0 bases, with 17 bases left in between. The CDR3 is 17 residues long. In nucleotides, the CDR3 is TGTGCCAGCAGCTTACGGGGGAGCGCTTATAGCTCCTACGAGCAGTACTTC. This translates into CASSLRGSAYSSYEQYF.

This clonotype was recorded many times. The chain recombines TRBV29-1 with TRBJ2-1, with TRBD2 matching 11 bases. The CDR3 totals 14 residues. The junction had 7 bases not matched to a gene; V was cut back by 7 bases and J by 5 bases. The V gene's germline CDR1 is SQVTM and CDR2 ANQGSEA. DNA of the CDR3: TGCAGCGCTAGCTCGGGACTAGCGGACAATGAGCAGTTCTTC. It encodes CSASSGLADNEQFF.

As concerns this clonotype: At one end the junction does not follow the germline gene, possibly because of a read error. The rearrangement joins TRBV18 to TRBJ1-6; TRBD1 matches at 8 bases. The CDR3 runs to 16 residues. Germline CDR1 KGHSH, CDR2 LQKENI. The CDR3 sequence is CASSLTGAGDNSPIHF. The CDR3 nucleotides are TGTGCCAGCTCACTGACAGGGGCTGGAGATAATTCACCCATCCACTTT.

In DNA, the CDR3 is TGCAGTGCTAGAGATGGCGGAGGCTACGAGCAGTACTTC. It specifies CSARDGGGYEQYF. The chain links TRBV20-1 to TRBJ2-7, with D possibly TRBD2 on 5 matching bases. The CDR3 has 13 residues. V shed 0 bases and J shed 3 bases, with 9 bases lying between them. Germline V lookup: CDR1 DFQATT, CDR2 SNEGSKA (reference sequence).

The chain uses TRBV27 and TRBJ2-3; D unclear. The CDR3 has 14 residues. The ends were cut back, 6 bases at V and 4 bases at J, with 14 bases in the middle. Germline CDR1 is MNHEY and CDR2 is SMNVEV (reference sequence). CDR3 sequence reads: CASSLEVFSDTQYF. The CDR3 DNA reads as TGTGCCAGCAGCCTAGAGGTTTTTTCAGATACGCAGTATTTT.

This clonotype was seen many times. The rearrangement links TRBV5-1 to TRBJ1-5; D not certain. This CDR3 spans 14 amino acids. Trimming cost V 4 bases and J 8 bases, with 16 bases left between them. Germline V lookup: CDR1 SGHRS, CDR2 YFSETQ. CDR3 amino acids: CASSPGGGLEPQHF. The DNA for the CDR3 is TGCGCCAGCAGCCCCGGCGGAGGGCTCGAGCCCCAGCATTTT.

This clonotype came up many times. This chain uses TRBV29-1 with TRBJ1-6; TRBD1 is a possible D gene (5 bases). Trimming took 5 bases from V and 3 from J, leaving 14 bases between them. The CDR3 contains 15 residues. Germline lookup yields CDR1 SQVTM and CDR2 ANQGSEA. This CDR3 is CSVRTGTNYNSPLHF. The CDR3 DNA follows: TGCAGCGTTCGCACCGGGACCAACTATAATTCACCCCTCCACTTT.

This chain joins TRBV29-1 and TRBJ1-1; D may be TRBD1 (6 bases). The CDR3 sequence is 12 residues long. With 8 bases removed from V and 4 bases from J, the gap between germline ends came to 14 bases. Germline V CDR1 and CDR2: SQVTM, ANQGSEA. Written as DNA, the CDR3 is TGCAGCATTCCGGGCAGGGGCACTGAAGCTTTCTTT. Amino acids: CSIPGRGTEAFF.

This clonotype was picked up many times. The CDR3 DNA sequence: TGCGCCAGCAGCCAAGAGAGGGGGACAGCGAACACCGGGGAGCTGTTTTTT. Amino acid sequence: CASSQERGTANTGELFF. The chain combines TRBV4-1 with TRBJ2-2; the match to TRBD1 covers 7 bases. Looked up from germline, CDR1 is MGHRA and CDR2 is YSYEKL. This CDR3 is built from 17 residues. The junction had 4 bases not matched to a gene; V was cut back by 0 bases and J by 0 bases.

This clonotype has at least ten counts. This chain links TRBV18 with TRBJ2-1, with 7 bases lining up with TRBD1. The CDR3 extends over 17 amino acids. Germline V gene sequence: CDR1 KGHSH, CDR2 LQKENI. The ends lost 3 bases at V and 8 bases at J; junction bases unmatched: 16. The CDR3 sequence: CASSPRFVGTAFDEQFF. For the CDR3, the DNA is TGTGCCAGCTCACCCCGATTTGTGGGGACAGCATTTGATGAGCAGTTCTTC.

This clonotype has ten or more counts. V is TRBV6-5 and J is TRBJ2-1, with 7 bases identical to TRBD2. The V gene end was trimmed by 5 bases and the J gene end by 6 bases; junction bases not matched to a gene: 19. Germline V gene data show CDR1 as MNHEY and CDR2 as SVGAGI. CDR3 length equals 18 residues. CDR3 sequence (DNA): TGTGCCAGCAGTCCCTCGGCGGGAGTAGTCGAGGGAGTCAATGAGCAGTTCTTC. It translates to CASSPSAGVVEGVNEQFF.

This clonotype showed up many times. This chain uses TRBV20-1 with TRBJ2-5, with TRBD2 matching 15 bases. In germline, CDR1 is DFQATT, CDR2 SNEGSKA (reference sequence). The CDR3 extends over 16 amino acids. V shed 3 bases, J shed 5 bases, and the junction held 7 bases outside the gene matches. The CDR3 sequence: CSASGTSGRKWETQYF. The CDR3 coding sequence is TGCAGTGCTAGCGGGACTAGCGGGAGGAAATGGGAGACCCAGTACTTC.

V gene TRBV25-1 combines with J gene TRBJ1-2; tentatively, D is TRBD1 (5 bases). The CDR3 consists of 12 residues. Trimming cost V 2 bases and J 4 bases, with 5 bases left between them. The germline V gene encodes CDR1 MGHDK and CDR2 SYGVNS. CDR3 sequence reads: CASSEGTYGYTF. The CDR3 nucleotides are TGTGCCAGCAGTGAAGGGACCTATGGCTACACCTTC.